A single sample is the source of the 16 T cell receptor beta chains below, sequenced in a study of read filtering for tumor transcriptome and immune sequencing. From approximately 430 ng of RNA, a library with molecular barcoded alpha/delta and beta/gamma adaptors was made. Using its own MiXCR run on the reads, TCRdb lists one record per CDR3 protein. The repertoire holds tens of thousands of distinct CDR3 sequences, with approximately 12% as singletons. The sample comprised a population of CD138-negative cells sorted from bone marrow. The receptors here all came from a donor older than 35 with multiple myeloma.

This clonotype was seen ten or more times. The V gene is TRBV6-2 or TRBV6-3, the J gene TRBJ2-5; 10 bases fit TRBD1. Germline lookup yields CDR1 MNHEY and CDR2 SVGEGT. This CDR3 spans 14 amino acids. With 6 bases clipped from V and 5 bases from J, the junction kept 6 bases outside the gene matches. Written as DNA, the CDR3 is TGTGCCAGCAGACGGGACAGGGGCAGTGAGACCCAGTACTTC. Residues: CASRRDRGSETQYF.

This clonotype was recorded many times. The rearrangement links TRBV6-1 to TRBJ2-3; D might be TRBD2 (6 bases). Looked up from germline, CDR1 is MNHNS and CDR2 is SASEGT. The CDR3 extends over 16 amino acids. Trimming removed 6 bases from V and 0 bases from J, with 16 bases in between. The CDR3 is CASSLPRETSTDTQYF. CDR3 coding DNA: TGTGCCAGCAGCCTGCCGCGGGAAACGAGCACAGATACGCAGTATTTT.

This clonotype was detected many times. This chain connects TRBV19 to TRBJ2-1, with 11 positions matching TRBD2. The germline V gene encodes CDR1 LNHDA and CDR2 SQIVND (reference sequence). Unmatched junction bases numbered 5, after V lost 3 bases and J lost 7 bases. The CDR3 is 15 residues long. CDR3 loop: CASSISSGRQNEQFF. The CDR3 coding sequence is TGTGCCAGTAGTATTTCTAGCGGGAGGCAGAATGAGCAGTTCTTC.

This clonotype was recorded many times. The chain links TRBV18 to TRBJ2-1, with 7 positions matching TRBD1. Germline CDR1 and CDR2: KGHSH and LQKENI. The CDR3 totals 11 residues. With V trimmed by 6 bases and J by 10 bases, 3 bases remained unmatched. The CDR3 DNA reads TGTGCCAGCTCGGGGACAGAAGAGCAGTTCTTC. It encodes CASSGTEEQFF.

This clonotype was detected many times. The rearrangement joins TRBV30 to TRBJ2-1; D is perhaps TRBD1 (6 bases). V dropped 4 bases and J dropped 11 bases, with 15 bases sitting between them. The CDR3 consists of 12 residues. Germline V gives CDR1 GTSNPN, CDR2 SVGIG (reference sequence). CDR3: CAWTPEQGKQFF. The DNA of the CDR3 is TGTGCCTGGACCCCCGAGCAGGGGAAGCAGTTCTTC.

This clonotype showed up many times. J is TRBJ2-7 and V is TRBV19, with 15 bases lining up with TRBD2. This CDR3 is built from 15 residues. With 5 bases clipped from V and 6 bases from J, the junction kept 5 bases outside the gene matches. In germline, CDR1 is LNHDA, CDR2 SQIVND (reference sequence). The DNA of the CDR3 is TGTGCCAGTAGTGCCGGACTAGCGGGAGGGCGCGAGCAGTACTTC. Protein: CASSAGLAGGREQYF.

This clonotype was counted at least ten times. The chain couples TRBV5-1 to TRBJ2-1; no definite D call. The CDR3 has 14 residues. The V end was cut by 7 bases, the J end by 2 bases, with 13 bases between. Germline CDR1 is SGHRS and CDR2 is YFSETQ. The DNA of the CDR3 is TGCGCCAGCCAGCAGGCCTGGACCTACAATGAGCAGTTCTTC. It codes for CASQQAWTYNEQFF.

Ten or more counts support this clonotype. This chain links TRBV6-2 or TRBV6-3 with TRBJ1-1, with D possibly matching TRBD1 (6 bases). Germline-derived CDR1 and CDR2 are MNHEY and SVGEGT. The V gene lost 2 bases and the J gene lost 4 bases, with 20 bases spanning the gap. This CDR3 is 17 amino acids long. CDR3 in amino acids: CASSYDVSQGRGTEAFF. For the CDR3, the DNA is TGTGCCAGCAGTTACGACGTGTCTCAGGGGCGAGGCACTGAAGCTTTCTTT.

This clonotype occurred a few times. The chain recombines TRBV29-1 with TRBJ2-7, with 7 bases matching TRBD1. CDR1 and CDR2 from the germline V gene are SQVTM and ANQGSEA. The CDR3 loop spans 14 amino acids. V gave up 4 bases and J gave up 2 bases; unmatched junction bases: 8. The CDR3 bases are TGCAGCGTTGTTGGGGACAGATCTACCTACGAGCAGTACTTC. This sequence encodes CSVVGDRSTYEQYF.

Regarding this clonotype: One base away lies a much larger clone, so this may be a sequencing read error. The chain employs TRBV29-1 and TRBJ1-1, with 10 bases that match TRBD1. Germline V CDR1 and CDR2: SQVTM, ANQGSEA. The CDR3 runs 14 residues. The CDR3: CGVPPGQGKTEAFF. The CDR3 DNA reads as TGCGGCGTTCCACCGGGACAGGGGAAGACTGAAGCTTTCTTT.

Many counts were recorded for this clonotype. The rearrangement uses TRBV18 and TRBJ1-3; D remains unclear. The germline V gene encodes CDR1 KGHSH and CDR2 LQKENI. The CDR3 is 14 residues long. The V and J ends lost 1 base and 5 bases respectively, with 9 bases between them. This CDR3 reads CASSPQGVRNTIYF. The CDR3, as DNA: TGTGCCAGCTCACCACAGGGTGTAAGAAACACCATATATTTT. The variable domain in full, completed from reference TRBV18 and TRBJ1-3, reads NAGVMQNPRHLVRRRGQEARLRCSPMKGHSHVYWYRQLPEEGLKFMVYLQKENIIDESGMPKERFSAEFPKEGPSILRIQQVVRGDSAAYFCASSPQGVRNTIYFGEGSWLTVV.

This clonotype was observed at least ten times. The chain combines TRBV7-3 with TRBJ1-1; unclear D gene. V was trimmed by 2 bases and J by 1 base, leaving 11 bases between them. From germline, CDR1 is SGHTA and CDR2 FQGTGA. This CDR3 is built from 15 residues. The CDR3, as DNA: TGTGCCAGCAGCTTAGCAATCGTGCGGAACACTGAAGCTTTCTTT. It encodes CASSLAIVRNTEAFF.

This clonotype was picked up many times. This chain connects TRBV18 to TRBJ2-7, with 8 bases matching TRBD1. This CDR3 has 15 amino acids. Germline CDR1 and CDR2: KGHSH and LQKENI. Trimming removed 5 bases from V and 2 bases from J; junction bases left unmatched: 8. CDR3: CASSSTGQVTYEQYF. CDR3 sequence (DNA): TGTGCCAGCTCATCAACGGGACAGGTGACCTACGAGCAGTACTTC.

About this clonotype: With a far larger clone one base away, a read error is the likely cause. V usage is TRBV29-1 and J usage is TRBJ1-6; no clear D. The DNA end is a closer match to TRBJ1-1, so the J assignment may be wrong. CDR3 length equals 12 residues. The germline V gene encodes CDR1 SQVTM and CDR2 ANQGSEA. CDR3 bases: TGCAGCGTTGAAGAGCACGGGATTGGAGCTTTCTTT. The encoded protein is CSVEEHGIGAFF.

This clonotype was observed many times. The rearrangement links TRBV11-1 to TRBJ1-2, with D perhaps TRBD1 (6 bases). V dropped 5 bases and J dropped 5 bases, with 15 bases sitting between them. Germline V gene lookup returns CDR1 SGHAT and CDR2 FQDESV (reference sequence). The CDR3 sequence is 14 residues long. DNA of the CDR3: TGTGCCAGCAGCCCCCGTGCGGGACAATATGGCTACACCTTC. It is translated as CASSPRAGQYGYTF.

This clonotype has at least ten counts. CDR3 loop: CASSLEATEAFF. Here the CDR3 DNA reads TGTGCCAGCAGCTTAGAAGCCACTGAAGCTTTCTTT. The chain uses TRBV7-9 and TRBJ1-1, with D hard to call. Germline CDR1 reads SEHNR; CDR2 reads FQNEAQ (reference sequence). V was trimmed by 1 base and J by 4 bases, leaving 4 bases between them. The CDR3 totals 12 residues.